This T cell receptor (beta chain) was identified during a study of blood T cell repertoires in COVID-19. Whole-study context: Some COVID-19 samples were acute and others convalescent; all came from the United States, Italy and Spain. T cells, B-cell-depleted T cells, or PBMCs supplied cDNA or gDNA.

Looked up from germline, CDR1 is SGHTA and CDR2 is FQGNSA. This CDR3 spans 15 amino acids. Germline trimming cut 6 bases from V and 2 bases from J; bases unmatched to any gene: 3. Per the authors' pipeline: Nucleated cell counts were estimated from reference gene primer amplification. TCRdb keeps only in-frame clones here, not all; method: immunoSEQ multiplex PCR. The V and J calls and clone size were taken over from that table, and D and trimming were inferred from the DNA. The top ten hold under 4% of the sample, which has 450,000 to 500,000 clones, 70% to 90% seen once. The sequence came from a human donor in a cohort sampled during active COVID-19. The specimen was peripheral blood. J is TRBJ2-1 and V is TRBV7-2; 11 nucleotides match TRBD2. The CDR3 region has the DNA TGTGCCAGCAGACTAGCGGGAGCCACCTACAATGAGCAGTTCTTC. Translating gives CASRLAGATYNEQFF.